A single sample gave rise to the 26 T cell receptor beta chains below, sequenced in a study of a mutant IDH1 vaccine in newly diagnosed glioma. Generated by immunoSEQ multiplex PCR, the TCRdb table keeps only in-frame clones and is missing some. The sample includes approximately 60,000 clones, approximately 90% of them seen just once. Time point here: week 5, during vaccination. Alongside topical imiquimod, each dose of vaccine comprised 300 ug of mutant IDH1 20-mer peptide. These receptors' targets are unknown. The sample was PBMCs, taken from a glioma patient whose treatment included an IDH1 peptide vaccine. All receptors come from a woman in her 40s with glioma.

The chain carries TRBV28 and TRBJ1-4; a weak D match, TRBD1 (5 bases). Trimming removed 2 bases at V and 3 bases at J, with 7 bases between. In germline, CDR1 is MDHEN, CDR2 SYDVKM. There are 14 residues in the CDR3. The CDR3 is CASSLQGSNEKLFF. CDR3 nucleotides: TGTGCCAGCAGTTTACAGGGATCTAATGAAAAACTGTTTTTT.

This chain links TRBV7-9 with TRBJ1-2, with D maybe TRBD1 (6 bases). Germline V gene lookup returns CDR1 SEHNR and CDR2 FQNEAQ (reference sequence). Trimming left V 0 bases short and J 4 bases short, with 12 bases between. The CDR3 is made up of 15 amino acids. The CDR3 DNA sequence: TGTGCCAGCAGCTTAGCCAGGGGCAGTTTCTATGGCTACACCTTC. This translates into CASSLARGSFYGYTF.

V and J are TRBV19 and TRBJ1-4; D is undetermined. The length of the CDR3 is 15 residues. V was pared by 4 bases and J by 0 bases, with 9 bases between. Germline CDR1 and CDR2: LNHDA and SQIVND (reference sequence). Written as DNA, the CDR3 is TGTGCCAGTAGTAATAGGGCGACAACTAATGAAAAACTGTTTTTT. Its translation is CASSNRATTNEKLFF.

The chain carries TRBV9 and TRBJ1-1; D is undetermined. This CDR3 comprises 15 residues. V gave up 0 bases and J gave up 1 base, with 10 bases separating them. Per germline, CDR1 SGDLS and CDR2 YYNGEE. CDR3 amino acids: CASSVGGGENTEAFF. In nucleotides, the CDR3 is TGTGCCAGCAGCGTAGGGGGAGGTGAGAACACTGAAGCTTTCTTT.

The rearrangement uses TRBV19 and TRBJ1-4; D uncertain. CDR1 and CDR2 from the germline V gene are LNHDA and SQIVND (reference sequence). The ends were cut back, 3 bases at V and 0 bases at J, with 11 bases in the middle. This CDR3 contains 16 residues. The DNA of the CDR3 is TGTGCCAGTAGTATTACGGCGGGTGCAACTAATGAAAAACTGTTTTTT. It codes for CASSITAGATNEKLFF.

The J gene is TRBJ2-3, the V gene TRBV28, with a possible D match to TRBD2 (6 bases). The CDR3 consists of 15 residues. Between the trimmed V and J ends, which lost 4 bases and 2 bases, there was a span of 13 bases. Germline assignment: CDR1 MDHEN and CDR2 SYDVKM. CDR3 loop: CASSSGTLNTDTQYF. The CDR3 coding sequence is TGTGCCAGCAGTTCTGGGACTCTTAACACAGATACGCAGTATTTT.

This rearrangement joins TRBV6-1 to TRBJ1-2, with D possibly being TRBD1 (5 bases). Deletions cut 10 bases from V and 5 bases from J, with 17 bases between. Germline values: CDR1 MNHNS, CDR2 SASEGT. CDR3 length: 13 amino acids. The CDR3 DNA reads as TGTGCCACCTACTCCAGCAGGGCATATGGCTACACCTTC. This sequence encodes CATYSSRAYGYTF.

The V gene is TRBV10-3, the J gene TRBJ2-1; D perhaps matches TRBD2 (6 bases). V dropped 2 bases and J dropped 3 bases, with 14 bases sitting between them. The CDR3 extends over 16 amino acids. Germline V gene sequence: CDR1 ENHRY, CDR2 SYGVKD. The CDR3, as DNA: TGTGCCATCAGTGAGGTTACGGGGGATGGCTACAATGAGCAGTTCTTC. It codes for CAISEVTGDGYNEQFF.

The chain uses TRBV5-1 and TRBJ1-2; D gene uncertain. The length of the CDR3 is 13 residues. Germline assignment: CDR1 SGHRS and CDR2 YFSETQ. V was cut by 1 base and J by 2 bases, with 6 bases left in between. The CDR3 loop reads CASSLNENYGYTF. CDR3 nucleotide sequence: TGCGCCAGCAGCTTGAATGAGAACTATGGCTACACCTTC.

This chain links TRBV4-1 with TRBJ1-3; TRBD1 agrees at 7 bases. Germline V gene data show CDR1 as MGHRA and CDR2 as YSYEKL. This CDR3 comprises 18 residues. The junction had 8 bases not matched to a gene; V was cut back by 0 bases and J by 0 bases. CDR3 bases: TGCGCCAGCAGCCAAGATAGGACAGGAACCCCCTCTGGAAACACCATATATTTT. Translation: CASSQDRTGTPSGNTIYF.

This clone appeared a few times. The chain recombines TRBV4-1 with TRBJ2-1, with 8 bases matching TRBD1. This CDR3 spans 17 amino acids. The junction had 9 bases not matched to a gene; V was cut back by 4 bases and J by 1 base. Germline CDR1 and CDR2: MGHRA and YSYEKL. The CDR3, as DNA: TGCGCCAGCAGCCGAGGGACAGGTACTCTTTCCTACAATGAGCAGTTCTTC. Encoded protein: CASSRGTGTLSYNEQFF.

This clone has just a few counts. The genes are TRBV6-4 and TRBJ1-1; D uncertain. The CDR3 is made up of 11 amino acids. The germline CDR1 and CDR2 sequences are MRHNA and SNTAGT. Trimming removed 2 bases at V and 5 bases at J, with 3 bases between. The CDR3 spells CASSDGTEAFF. In DNA form, the CDR3 reads TGTGCCAGCAGTGACGGGACTGAAGCTTTCTTT.

This rearrangement joins TRBV20-1 to TRBJ2-4; D might be TRBD1 or TRBD2, each matching 5 bases. The CDR3 length is 11 residues. CDR1 DFQATT and CDR2 SNEGSKA come from the germline V gene (reference sequence). V lost 5 bases, J lost 8 bases, and 10 bases lay in between. The CDR3 nucleotides read TGCAGTGCTCCGGGGCCGGACATTCAGTACTTC. Translating it yields CSAPGPDIQYF.

This clone was seen just once. V is TRBV28 and J is TRBJ2-5, with 7 bases aligning to TRBD2. The CDR3 contains 15 residues. CDR1 and CDR2 from the germline V gene are MDHEN and SYDVKM. The J segment lost 4 bases and the V segment lost 1 base, leaving 6 bases of the junction unmatched. Here the CDR3 reads CASSLSGSGIETQYF. Here the CDR3 DNA reads TGTGCCAGCAGTTTATCGGGGAGCGGGATAGAGACCCAGTACTTC.

The chain links TRBV29-1 to TRBJ2-1, with D perhaps TRBD2 (6 bases). V was trimmed by 6 bases and J by 6 bases, leaving 9 bases between them. Per the germline V gene, CDR1 is SQVTM and CDR2 is ANQGSEA. CDR3 length: 11 residues. CDR3 in amino acids: CSVGTFNEQFF. Here the CDR3 DNA reads TGCAGCGTCGGGACTTTCAATGAGCAGTTCTTC.

This clone was counted a single time. V usage is TRBV18 and J usage is TRBJ1-1; D is possibly TRBD1 (5 bases). The V gene lost 2 bases and the J gene lost 11 bases, with 21 bases spanning the gap. The CDR3 runs 15 residues. CDR1 is KGHSH, CDR2 LQKENI, per germline. Written as DNA, the CDR3 is TGTGCCAGCTCACCAGTCGGCGGAATGAACAAGGGGGCTTTCTTT. Translating gives CASSPVGGMNKGAFF.

This clone was picked up one time. The CDR3: CASSQGTSGPYNEQFF. The CDR3, as DNA: TGTGCCAGCAGCCAAGGGACTAGCGGACCCTACAATGAGCAGTTCTTC. The J gene is TRBJ2-1, the V gene TRBV4-2, with 10 bases identical to TRBD2. This CDR3 has 16 amino acids. In germline, CDR1 is LGHNA, CDR2 YNFKEQ. V trimming: 1 base; J trimming: 2 bases; junction bases outside the gene matches: 2.

The chain couples TRBV6-1 to TRBJ1-5, with D hard to call. The CDR3 is 15 amino acids. The V gene's germline CDR1 is MNHNS and CDR2 SASEGT. V shed 3 bases and J shed 6 bases, with 15 bases lying between them. The CDR3 region has the DNA TGTGCCAGCAGTGATTTTAAGGGCATAGCTCAGCCCCAGCATTTT. Residues: CASSDFKGIAQPQHF.

The chain uses TRBV15 and TRBJ1-4; D is unclear. With 0 bases removed from V and 8 bases from J, the gap between germline ends came to 7 bases. CDR3 length: 13 residues. CDR1 and CDR2 (germline): LNHNV, YYDKDF (reference sequence). CDR3 loop: CATSRDRGEKLFF. Here the CDR3 DNA reads TGTGCCACCAGCAGAGATCGTGGGGAAAAACTGTTTTTT.

The rearrangement links TRBV25-1 to TRBJ2-7; 14 bases map to TRBD2. The CDR3 runs to 15 residues. Losses at the gene ends were 4 bases for V and 5 bases for J; bases not matched to a gene: 4. Germline CDR1 and CDR2: MGHDK and SYGVNS. CDR3 protein: CASSGGLAGGNEQYF. Written as DNA, the CDR3 is TGTGCCAGCAGTGGCGGACTAGCGGGGGGAAACGAGCAGTACTTC.

This chain uses TRBV7-6 with TRBJ2-2, with 7 bases aligning to TRBD2. The junction had 6 bases not matched to a gene; V was cut back by 5 bases and J by 3 bases. From germline, CDR1 is SGHVS and CDR2 FNYEAQ. CDR3 size: 15 residues. The CDR3 here is CASSPVGGYTGELFF. In nucleotides, the CDR3 is TGTGCCAGCAGCCCAGTGGGGGGGTACACCGGGGAGCTGTTTTTT.

The chain links TRBV5-1 to TRBJ1-1; perhaps TRBD1 as D (6 bases). CDR3 length: 16 residues. Germline V gene data show CDR1 as SGHRS and CDR2 as YFSETQ. Trimming removed 5 bases at V and 2 bases at J, with 19 bases between. The CDR3 DNA reads TGCGCCAGCAGTTCGCCACCGGGACATATCAACACTGAAGCTTTCTTT. Encoded protein: CASSSPPGHINTEAFF.

The chain carries TRBV7-2 and TRBJ2-2; perhaps TRBD1 as D (5 bases). The CDR3 extends over 13 amino acids. The ends were cut back, 4 bases at V and 7 bases at J, with 10 bases in the middle. Germline V CDR1 and CDR2: SGHTA, FQGNSA. The CDR3 sequence: CASSSTRDGELFF. The CDR3 nucleotides are TGTGCCAGCAGCTCGACCAGGGACGGGGAGCTGTTTTTT.

V is TRBV18 and J is TRBJ1-2, with D possibly TRBD1 on 5 matching bases. This CDR3 is 14 amino acids long. Germline V gene sequence: CDR1 KGHSH, CDR2 LQKENI. V lost 3 bases and J lost 3, with 11 bases in between. The CDR3 DNA follows: TGTGCCAGCTCACCTCAGGGTCCAGACTATGGCTACACCTTC. Its translation: CASSPQGPDYGYTF.

The chain's CDR3 is CASIGDNEKLFF. CDR3 in DNA: TGTGCCAGCATAGGGGATAATGAAAAACTGTTTTTT. The V call is TRBV4-2, the J call TRBJ1-4; D may be TRBD1 (5 bases). V lost 7 bases to trimming and J lost 4 bases, with 7 bases between them. The V gene's germline CDR1 is LGHNA and CDR2 YNFKEQ. The CDR3 length is 12 residues.

V is TRBV19 and J is TRBJ1-5, with 8 bases identical to TRBD1. CDR3 length: 17 residues. CDR1 and CDR2 from the germline V gene are LNHDA and SQIVND (reference sequence). V lost 3 bases to trimming and J lost 4 bases; unmatched junction nucleotides: 11. CDR3 residues: CASSILLDRGGNQPQHF. CDR3 DNA: TGTGCCAGTAGTATCTTGCTTGACAGGGGAGGTAATCAGCCCCAGCATTTT.